Presented here are 22 T cell receptor beta chains from one specimen sequenced in a study of shared clonotypes between healthy human individuals. Terminally differentiated effector memory CD45RA+ cells were excluded from the naive CD8 cells, which were CD45RO-negative and positively selected for CCR7. Clones were sequenced by immunoSEQ multiplex PCR, and TCRdb holds only the in-frame ones, with some missing. The sample consists of some 2,000,000 clones, roughly 94% of them appearing once. The specimen was naive CD8+ T cells sorted from blood. These receptors were taken from a man aged 18 to 29 in good health.

The V and J genes are TRBV4-2 and TRBJ1-1; 8 bases line up with TRBD1. Losses at the gene ends were 2 bases for V and 1 base for J; bases not matched to a gene: 3. Germline V CDR1 and CDR2: LGHNA, YNFKEQ. The CDR3 runs 15 residues. CDR3 protein: CASSQSGQGNTEAFF. In DNA, the CDR3 is TGTGCCAGCAGCCAATCTGGACAGGGGAACACTGAAGCTTTCTTT.

The rearrangement links TRBV6-1 to TRBJ2-1; the match to TRBD1 covers 8 bases. Germline CDR1 is MNHNS and CDR2 is SASEGT. The CDR3 sequence is 12 residues long. The junction had 3 bases not matched to a gene; V was cut back by 6 bases and J by 8 bases. The CDR3 protein is CASSLTGDEQFF. DNA for the CDR3: TGTGCCAGCAGCCTGACAGGGGATGAGCAGTTCTTC.

This clone was counted a single time. The chain recombines TRBV9 with TRBJ2-3; 7 bases agree with TRBD2. Per germline, CDR1 SGDLS and CDR2 YYNGEE. V lost 2 bases to trimming and J lost 6 bases; unmatched junction nucleotides: 21. This CDR3 contains 19 residues. Here the CDR3 reads CASSVTILDPRTSFDTQYF. The DNA of the CDR3 is TGTGCCAGCAGCGTGACCATACTCGACCCTCGGACTAGTTTCGATACGCAGTATTTT.

V is TRBV12-5 and J is TRBJ1-4; D perhaps matches TRBD1 (5 bases). V dropped 3 bases and J dropped 6 bases, with 14 bases sitting between them. Germline V lookup: CDR1 LGHNT, CDR2 FRNRAP. The CDR3 consists of 15 residues. The CDR3 sequence is CASGFGAPRDEKLFF. Written as DNA, the CDR3 is TGTGCTAGTGGTTTCGGGGCGCCTAGAGATGAAAAACTGTTTTTT.

This clone appeared once. This chain joins TRBV27 and TRBJ1-4; no clear D. Germline V gene sequence: CDR1 MNHEY, CDR2 SMNVEV (reference sequence). This CDR3 comprises 13 residues. Trimming took off 7 bases at V and 6 bases at J, with 12 bases between the two ends. The CDR3 DNA sequence: TGTGCCAGCACCTCGCTGGACGATGAAAAACTGTTTTTT. Amino acids: CASTSLDDEKLFF.

This clone was recorded only once. V is TRBV30 and J is TRBJ2-1, with TRBD1 matching over 7 bases. The junction had 12 bases not matched to a gene; V was cut back by 5 bases and J by 5 bases. CDR1 is GTSNPN, CDR2 SVGIG, per germline (reference sequence). There are 15 residues in the CDR3. The CDR3 is CAWATMTGPHNEQFF. The CDR3 DNA reads as TGTGCCTGGGCAACCATGACAGGGCCCCACAATGAGCAGTTCTTC.

The chain recombines TRBV2 with TRBJ1-1; 8 nucleotides agree with TRBD1. This CDR3 contains 15 residues. V lost 3 bases, J lost 2 bases, and 5 bases stayed unmatched. Germline V lookup: CDR1 SNHLY, CDR2 FYNNEI. For the CDR3, the DNA is TGTGCCAGCAGTGACCCGGGACAGGTTAACACTGAAGCTTTCTTT. Its translation: CASSDPGQVNTEAFF.

J is TRBJ1-6 and V is TRBV10-3; perhaps TRBD1 as D (5 bases). Germline values: CDR1 ENHRY, CDR2 SYGVKD. This CDR3 spans 15 amino acids. Trimming removed 2 bases at V and 7 bases at J, with 12 bases between. The CDR3 nucleotides read TGTGCCATCAGTGAGACCAGACAGTCAAATTCACCCCTCCACTTT. It yields the protein CAISETRQSNSPLHF.

The chain joins TRBV4-1 to TRBJ1-3, with D possibly being TRBD1 (6 bases). CDR3 size: 17 residues. Trimming pared 1 base from V and 0 bases from J, leaving 13 bases between. Germline CDR1 and CDR2: MGHRA and YSYEKL. In nucleotides, the CDR3 is TGCGCCAGCAGCCAAGCTCGGGACACCTACTCTGGAAACACCATATATTTT. It codes for CASSQARDTYSGNTIYF.

The chain has TRBV27 and TRBJ2-7; tentatively, D is TRBD2 (6 bases). Germline CDR1 reads MNHEY; CDR2 reads SMNVEV (reference sequence). The ends were cut back, 2 bases at V and 3 bases at J, with 11 bases in the middle. The length of the CDR3 is 14 residues. CDR3 nucleotide sequence: TGTGCCAGCAGTTTAAATGGGAGGTTCTACGAGCAGTACTTC. Its translation: CASSLNGRFYEQYF.

The chain carries TRBV7-9 and TRBJ1-1; D is undetermined. Germline assignment: CDR1 SEHNR and CDR2 FQNEAQ (reference sequence). Trimming left V 4 bases short and J 5 bases short, with 11 bases between. This CDR3 has 13 residues. The CDR3 DNA sequence: TGTGCCAGCAGCTCTGATCAGTGGACTGAAGCTTTCTTT. This encodes CASSSDQWTEAFF.

This clone was counted a single time. The chain carries TRBV4-2 and TRBJ2-7; 8 bases match TRBD2. The CDR3 spans 16 residues. Germline-derived CDR1 and CDR2 are LGHNA and YNFKEQ. Losses at the gene ends were 6 bases for V and 2 bases for J; bases not matched to a gene: 12. This CDR3 reads CASSVKAGADAYEQYF. The CDR3 nucleotides read TGTGCCAGCAGTGTGAAAGCGGGGGCCGACGCCTACGAGCAGTACTTC.

J is TRBJ2-1 and V is TRBV28; D is unclear. With 5 bases removed from V and 8 bases from J, the gap between germline ends came to 16 bases. Germline CDR1 MDHEN, CDR2 SYDVKM. The CDR3 has 14 amino acids. CDR3: CASSADLGFDEQFF. For the CDR3, the DNA is TGTGCCAGCAGTGCCGACCTGGGCTTCGATGAGCAGTTCTTC.

The J gene is TRBJ2-7, the V gene TRBV21-1; the table names TRBD1, a call not compared with the DNA. TRBV21-1 is designated a pseudogene. This CDR3 is built from 15 residues. This chain's CDR3 is CASSPLTGHPVEQYF. The CDR3 DNA reads as TGTGCCAGCAGCCCTTTGACAGGGCATCCGGTCGAGCAGTACTTC.

J is TRBJ1-2 and V is TRBV28; D is possibly TRBD1 (6 bases). CDR1 is MDHEN and CDR2 is SYDVKM in the germline V gene. The CDR3 is 14 residues long. V lost 3 bases and J lost 0, with 8 bases in between. CDR3 sequence: CASSFTGTNYGYTF. The CDR3 DNA reads TGTGCCAGCAGTTTTACAGGGACTAACTATGGCTACACCTTC.

V is TRBV30 and J is TRBJ2-2; perhaps TRBD2 as D (5 bases). In germline, CDR1 is GTSNPN, CDR2 SVGIG (reference sequence). Deletions cut 1 base from V and 13 bases from J, with 28 bases between. The CDR3 runs to 17 residues. CDR3 sequence reads: CAWSDERSIITGEWLFF. CDR3 DNA: TGTGCCTGGAGTGATGAGCGGAGTATAATAACCGGGGAGTGGCTGTTTTTT.

The chain recombines TRBV28 with TRBJ1-6; 9 nucleotides align to TRBD1. V trimming: 5 bases; J trimming: 3 bases; junction bases outside the gene matches: 5. CDR3 size: 16 residues. The germline V gene has CDR1 MDHEN and CDR2 SYDVKM. This CDR3 is CASSTGTGYYNSPLHF. In DNA form, the CDR3 reads TGTGCCAGCAGTACCGGGACAGGGTACTATAATTCACCCCTCCACTTT.

This chain uses TRBV19 with TRBJ1-1; unclear D gene. Germline V CDR1 and CDR2: LNHDA, SQIVND (reference sequence). Trimming removed 3 bases from V and 1 base from J, with 6 bases in between. The CDR3 length is 13 residues. The CDR3 nucleotides read TGTGCCAGTAGTATCAACAGGAACACTGAAGCTTTCTTT. Protein product: CASSINRNTEAFF. The full variable domain, in which reference TRBV19 and TRBJ1-1 provide the parts outside the CDR3, is DGGITQSPKYLFRKEGQNVTLSCEQNLNHDAMYWYRQDPGQGLRLIYYSQIVNDFQKGDIAEGYSVSREKKESFPLTVTSAQKNPTAFYLCASSINRNTEAFFGQGTRLTVV.

The chain is built from TRBV4-2 and TRBJ1-4; no reliable D call. This CDR3 contains 13 residues. V was clipped by 6 bases and J by 8 bases, with 13 bases between them. Germline loops: CDR1 LGHNA, CDR2 YNFKEQ. In nucleotides, the CDR3 is TGTGCCAGCAGATCCCCTCTGGGCGAAAAACTGTTTTTT. It codes for CASRSPLGEKLFF.

The J gene is TRBJ2-5, the V gene TRBV7-9; a possible D gene is TRBD1 (6 bases). V gave up 5 bases and J gave up 4 bases, with 17 bases separating them. The germline gives CDR1 SEHNR, CDR2 FQNEAQ (reference sequence). This CDR3 comprises 15 residues. CDR3 sequence (DNA): TGTGCCAGCAGCCCCCGCAGGGGCGATGGAGAGACCCAGTACTTC. This gives the protein CASSPRRGDGETQYF.

The chain is built from TRBV14 and TRBJ2-5; D possibly corresponds to TRBD1 (5 bases). CDR1 and CDR2 (germline): SGHDN, FVKESK. The CDR3 is 15 residues long. V lost 4 bases and J lost 5, with 17 bases in between. The CDR3 region is CASSRTDDSWETQYF. CDR3 in DNA: TGTGCCAGCAGCCGCACCGATGACAGCTGGGAGACCCAGTACTTC. The full variable domain, its missing parts supplied by reference TRBV14 and TRBJ2-5, is EAGVTQFPSHSVIEKGQTVTLRCDPISGHDNLYWYRRVMGKEIKFLLHFVKESKQDESGMPNNRFLAERTGGTYSTLKVQPAELEDSGVYFCASSRTDDSWETQYFGPGTRLLVL.

The gene calls are TRBV5-4 and TRBJ2-5; D is possibly TRBD2 (5 bases). The germline V and J ends were trimmed by 4 bases and 3 bases, with 19 bases remaining between them. Germline V CDR1 and CDR2: SGHNT, YYREEE (reference sequence). The CDR3 sequence is 16 residues long. Written as DNA, the CDR3 is TGTGCCAGCAGCCACCCGCTGGGGAGCCTAAAAGAGACCCAGTACTTC. Translation: CASSHPLGSLKETQYF.